By share, the clone carrying this TCR beta chain ranks as medium-sized (0.01 to 0.1%). Its antigen remains unidentified. The data were obtained in a study of Graves' ophthalmopathy and Graves' hyperthyroidism. Study overall: Peripheral blood sampling occurred at initial diagnosis, before any treatment. The study's findings and limits: As the model predicted ophthalmopathy progression, it achieved a sensitivity of around 71% and a specificity of roughly 73%. A majority of expanded thyroid clonotypes exceeding 0.001 frequency were likewise present in blood.

Researchers turned away patients with other autoimmune diseases, uncontrolled infections, pregnancy or lactation. The CDR3 consists of 13 residues. CDR1 and CDR2 from the germline V gene are LNHDA and SQIVND (reference sequence). Losses at the gene ends were 5 bases for V and 7 bases for J; bases not matched to a gene: 2. Transcripts of RNA were the source for amplifying TCR beta CDR3 regions. After a first-round RT-PCR with HTBI primers, a second-round multiplex PCR was run. TCRdb re-called the multiplex PCR reads through MiXCR, storing one row per CDR3 protein. The table has about 16,000 distinct CDR3 sequences, more than 45% seen once.

The receptor's source is a woman aged 40 to 50 with stable Graves' hyperthyroidism. This chain joins TRBV19 and TRBJ1-4; 9 bases match TRBD1. Sequenced material: peripheral blood. CDR3 bases: TGTGCCAGTAGTGGGACAGGGCTTGAAAAACTGTTTTTT. Its protein is CASSGTGLEKLFF.